This entry lists 19 T cell receptor beta chains sequenced from one sample in a study of T cell responses to AZD1222 COVID-19 vaccine. Sequencing was performed with immunoSEQ multiplex PCR; in TCRdb, only in-frame clones are kept and a portion is missing. The data show around 130,000 clones, with 93% seen just once and about 5% held by the top ten. The input for sequencing was peripheral blood, taken on day 0 of AZD1222 vaccination. These receptors all stem from an adult in good health.

Of note for this clone: Its ends do not fully match the called genes, so a read error is possible. The chain carries TRBV29-1 and TRBJ2-3; D might be TRBD1 (5 bases). Per the germline V gene, CDR1 is SQVTM and CDR2 is ANQGSEA. The CDR3 loop spans 15 amino acids. CDR3 coding DNA: TGCAGCGTTCCCGGGCTGGGCGGATCTACAGGTACGCAGTATTTT. Its protein product is CSVPGLGGSTGTQYF.

The chain employs TRBV6-7 and TRBJ1-5; D is perhaps TRBD1 (5 bases). TRBV6-7 has ORF status, its function being uncertain. CDR3 length equals 17 residues. Trimming removed 2 bases at V and 2 bases at J, with 16 bases between. CDR3 protein: CASSYRSGGIGNQPQHF. CDR3 coding DNA: TGTGCCAGCAGTTACCGATCGGGGGGAATAGGCAATCAGCCCCAGCATTTT.

The rearrangement links TRBV27 to TRBJ1-3; TRBD1 aligns across 8 bases. V lost 5 bases and J lost 2; bases outside the gene matches: 11. In germline, CDR1 is MNHEY, CDR2 SMNVEV (reference sequence). CDR3 size: 17 residues. The CDR3 nucleotides read TGTGCCAGCAGTCCCTACCCCCCGGACAGGGCTGGAAACACCATATATTTT. Its protein product is CASSPYPPDRAGNTIYF.

The chain is built from TRBV6-5 and TRBJ2-3, with 9 bases fitting TRBD2. The germline CDR1 and CDR2 sequences are MNHEY and SVGAGI. The CDR3 is made up of 15 amino acids. V shed 0 bases, J shed 6 bases, and the junction held 4 bases outside the gene matches. The CDR3 loop reads CASSYSAGGADTQYF. For the CDR3, the DNA is TGTGCCAGCAGTTACTCCGCGGGAGGGGCCGATACGCAGTATTTT.

The chain is built from TRBV28 and TRBJ2-1; maybe TRBD2 (6 bases). V was cut by 3 bases and J by 7 bases, with 13 bases left in between. Germline CDR1 MDHEN, CDR2 SYDVKM. CDR3 length: 14 residues. The CDR3 coding sequence is TGTGCCAGCAGTTTTGATCGGGAGAGGAATGAGCAGTTCTTC. Residues: CASSFDRERNEQFF.

This chain joins TRBV7-8 and TRBJ2-5; D perhaps matches TRBD2 (5 bases). V lost 2 bases to trimming and J lost 7 bases, with 14 bases between them. Looked up from germline, CDR1 is SGHVS and CDR2 is FQNEAQ. This CDR3 region has 14 residues. CDR3 in DNA: TGTGCCAGCAGCTTACCGGGGAGCCCAGGGACCCAGTACTTC. It specifies CASSLPGSPGTQYF. Full variable domain (missing parts from reference TRBV7-8 and TRBJ2-5): GAGVSQSPRYKVAKRGQDVALRCDPISGHVSLFWYQQALGQGPEFLTYFQNEAQLDKSGLPSDRFFAERPEGSVSTLKIQRTQQEDSAVYLCASSLPGSPGTQYFGPGTRLLVL.

V gene TRBV6-2 or TRBV6-3 combines with J gene TRBJ2-2; 8 nucleotides match TRBD2. Per the germline V gene, CDR1 is MNHEY and CDR2 is SVGEGT. The CDR3 extends over 15 amino acids. Losses at the gene ends were 5 bases for V and 1 base for J; bases not matched to a gene: 3. The CDR3 bases are TGTGCCAGCAGTACGGGACTAGTGAACACCGGGGAGCTGTTTTTT. Amino acids: CASSTGLVNTGELFF.

The chain combines TRBV2 with TRBJ1-2; possibly TRBD1 for D (5 bases). The CDR3 is made up of 14 amino acids. The V end was cut by 9 bases, the J end by 3 bases, with 17 bases between. The germline CDR1 and CDR2 sequences are SNHLY and FYNNEI. In DNA, the CDR3 is TGTGCCAGGCCCGATGATGCAGGGTACTATGGCTACACCTTC. This gives the protein CARPDDAGYYGYTF.

The chain links TRBV5-4 to TRBJ1-2; no clear D gene. Germline lookup yields CDR1 SGHNT and CDR2 YYREEE (reference sequence). The germline V and J ends were trimmed by 5 bases and 0 bases, with 11 bases remaining between them. The CDR3 has 14 amino acids. The CDR3 nucleotides are TGTGCCAGCAGACCTGTACTAGCTAACTATGGCTACACCTTC. Protein sequence: CASRPVLANYGYTF. The variable domain in full, completed from reference TRBV5-4 and TRBJ1-2, reads ETGVTQSPTHLIKTRGQQVTLRCSSQSGHNTVSWYQQALGQGPQFIFQYYREEENGRGNFPPRFSGLQFPNYSSELNVNALELDDSALYLCASRPVLANYGYTFGSGTRLTVV.

The V gene is TRBV6-1, the J gene TRBJ1-1; 7 nucleotides match TRBD1. The V gene's germline CDR1 is MNHNS and CDR2 SASEGT. With 3 bases clipped from V and 4 bases from J, the junction kept 20 bases outside the gene matches. The CDR3 is 19 residues long. The CDR3 reads CASSDLLSLGGGFLTEAFF. CDR3 DNA: TGTGCCAGCAGTGATCTTTTAAGCTTAGGAGGGGGCTTTCTCACTGAAGCTTTCTTT.

The rearrangement joins TRBV2 to TRBJ1-2; D might be TRBD1 (6 bases). CDR3 length: 15 amino acids. Germline assignment: CDR1 SNHLY and CDR2 FYNNEI. The V gene lost 4 bases and the J gene lost 7 bases, with 19 bases spanning the gap. The CDR3 sequence: CASSVQRTGTAGYTF. CDR3 bases: TGTGCCAGCAGTGTACAACGCACAGGGACTGCTGGCTACACCTTC.

By sample fraction, this clone is medium-sized. The chain combines TRBV29-1 with TRBJ2-5; 7 bases match TRBD1. Germline trimming cut 4 bases from V and 0 bases from J; bases unmatched to any gene: 8. The germline gives CDR1 SQVTM, CDR2 ANQGSEA. There are 15 residues in the CDR3. CDR3 DNA: TGCAGCGTTGGGGCGCAGGACAGGAACCAAGAGACCCAGTACTTC. Residues: CSVGAQDRNQETQYF.

This clone appeared a single time. The J gene is TRBJ2-1, the V gene TRBV19; D might be TRBD1 (6 bases). CDR3 length: 16 amino acids. V lost 9 bases to trimming and J lost 5 bases, with 23 bases between them. Germline V gives CDR1 LNHDA, CDR2 SQIVND (reference sequence). The CDR3 region is CASLPRIGQSNNEQFF. The DNA of the CDR3 is TGTGCCAGCCTCCCTAGGATTGGACAGAGCAACAATGAGCAGTTCTTC.

The chain combines TRBV27 with TRBJ2-7; 10 positions match TRBD1. Germline CDR1 MNHEY, CDR2 SMNVEV (reference sequence). The J segment lost 2 bases and the V segment lost 1 base, leaving 5 bases of the junction unmatched. The CDR3 consists of 16 residues. CDR3 region: CASSLFGTGVAYEQYF. The DNA for the CDR3 is TGTGCCAGCAGTTTATTCGGGACAGGGGTAGCCTACGAGCAGTACTTC.

The chain joins TRBV2 to TRBJ2-4; TRBD2 agrees at 8 bases. The ends lost 6 bases at V and 8 bases at J; junction bases unmatched: 15. Germline V gene lookup returns CDR1 SNHLY and CDR2 FYNNEI. The CDR3 is made up of 16 amino acids. CDR3 in amino acids: CASSPPGQRGRDIQYF. DNA of the CDR3: TGTGCCAGCAGCCCACCAGGGCAGCGGGGGAGGGACATTCAGTACTTC. The whole variable domain, filled in from reference TRBV2 and TRBJ2-4, reads EPEVTQTPSHQVTQMGQEVILRCVPISNHLYFYWYRQILGQKVEFLVSFYNNEISEKSEIFDDQFSVERPDGSNFTLKIRSTKLEDSAMYFCASSPPGQRGRDIQYFGAGTRLSVL.

V usage is TRBV2 and J usage is TRBJ2-7; D is perhaps TRBD2 (6 bases). The V end lost 4 bases, the J end lost 1 base, and 8 bases lay between the germline ends. CDR3 length: 13 residues. Germline assignment: CDR1 SNHLY and CDR2 FYNNEI. CDR3 amino acids: CASSVRGSYEQYF. DNA for the CDR3: TGTGCCAGCAGTGTTCGGGGGTCCTACGAGCAGTACTTC.

The chain carries TRBV5-1 and TRBJ2-1, with a tentative D call TRBD2 (5 bases). The V end was cut by 2 bases, the J end by 5 bases, with 14 bases between. The CDR3 is made up of 15 amino acids. Germline values: CDR1 SGHRS, CDR2 YFSETQ. The CDR3 loop reads CASSLYAGIDNEQFF. As DNA, the CDR3 is TGCGCCAGCAGCTTATACGCGGGTATCGACAATGAGCAGTTCTTC.

The chain recombines TRBV6-5 with TRBJ2-2; D ambiguous. Germline CDR1 and CDR2: MNHEY and SVGAGI. The CDR3 runs to 13 residues. V lost 5 bases to trimming and J lost 4 bases, with 8 bases between them. DNA for the CDR3: TGTGCCAGCAGTCACCAGACCACCGGGGAGCTGTTTTTT. Translating it yields CASSHQTTGELFF.

This chain connects TRBV7-8 to TRBJ1-5, with D possibly matching TRBD1 (6 bases). The CDR3 length is 16 residues. CDR1 is SGHVS and CDR2 is FQNEAQ in the germline V gene. Trimming removed 2 bases at V and 4 bases at J, with 15 bases between. The CDR3 sequence: CASSLSTTGLNQPQHF. CDR3 nucleotide sequence: TGTGCCAGCAGCTTATCAACGACAGGTTTAAATCAGCCCCAGCATTTT. The full variable domain, rest sourced from reference TRBV7-8 and TRBJ1-5, is GAGVSQSPRYKVAKRGQDVALRCDPISGHVSLFWYQQALGQGPEFLTYFQNEAQLDKSGLPSDRFFAERPEGSVSTLKIQRTQQEDSAVYLCASSLSTTGLNQPQHFGDGTRLSIL.